This T cell receptor beta chain was sequenced for a study of radiation and T cells in renal cell carcinoma. The assay was immunoSEQ multiplex PCR, and TCRdb's table has in-frame clones only and misses some. The table includes approximately 170,000 clones, around 89% detected once. Indicated time point: blood 4 weeks post-SBRT, at nephrectomy. Treatment of the sample: 15 Gy SBRT to primary tumor, nephrectomy 4 weeks later. Nephrectomy followed 15 Gy stereotactic body radiation by 4 weeks. Germline lookup yields CDR1 MNHNS and CDR2 SASEGT. The trim removed 7 bases at V and 5 bases at J, leaving 9 bases unmatched. This CDR3 is built from 14 residues.

Here the sequenced sample was blood, taken from a patient whose treatment included radiotherapy and nephrectomy. The sequence came from a woman in her fifties or sixties with renal cell carcinoma. The V gene is TRBV6-1, the J gene TRBJ1-1; TRBD1 agrees at 8 bases. CDR3 loop: CASNRRQGITEAFF. In DNA form, the CDR3 reads TGTGCCAGCAATAGAAGACAGGGGATTACTGAAGCTTTCTTT.